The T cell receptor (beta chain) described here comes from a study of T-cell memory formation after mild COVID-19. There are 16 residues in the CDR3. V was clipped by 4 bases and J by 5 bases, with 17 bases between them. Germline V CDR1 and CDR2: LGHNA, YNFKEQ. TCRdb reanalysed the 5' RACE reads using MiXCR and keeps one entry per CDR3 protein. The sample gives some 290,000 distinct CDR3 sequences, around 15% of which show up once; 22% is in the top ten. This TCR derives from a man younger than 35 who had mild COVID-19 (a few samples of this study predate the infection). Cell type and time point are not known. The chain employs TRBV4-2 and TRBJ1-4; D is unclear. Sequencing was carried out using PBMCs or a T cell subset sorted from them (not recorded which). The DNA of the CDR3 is TGTGCCAGCAGCCTAGCCCGGACGGACGGCAATGAAAAACTGTTTTTT. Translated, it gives CASSLARTDGNEKLFF.